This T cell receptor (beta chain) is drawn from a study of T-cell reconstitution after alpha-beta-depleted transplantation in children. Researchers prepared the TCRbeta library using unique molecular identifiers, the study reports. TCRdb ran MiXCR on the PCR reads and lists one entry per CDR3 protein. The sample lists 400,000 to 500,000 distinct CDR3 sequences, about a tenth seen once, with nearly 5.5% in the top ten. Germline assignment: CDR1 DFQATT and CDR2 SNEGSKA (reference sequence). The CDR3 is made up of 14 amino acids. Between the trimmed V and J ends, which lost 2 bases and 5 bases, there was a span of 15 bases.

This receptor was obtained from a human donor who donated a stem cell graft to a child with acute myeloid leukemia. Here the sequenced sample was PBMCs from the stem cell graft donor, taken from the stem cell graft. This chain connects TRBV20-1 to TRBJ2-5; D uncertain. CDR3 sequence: CSARLPGLLETQYF. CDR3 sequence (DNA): TGCAGTGCTAGACTTCCGGGTCTCCTTGAGACCCAGTACTTC.